This entry lists 16 T cell receptor beta chains sequenced from one sample in a study of regulatory T cells in long-lasting Graves disease. TCR beta libraries were built with iRepertoire HTBI primers and Arm-PCR of CDR3 regions. Via MiXCR, TCRdb re-called the multiplex PCR reads, giving one row per CDR3 protein. The table lists 520,000 or so distinct CDR3 sequences, around 12% of them singletons. The time point: newly diagnosed GD, antithyroid drugs for less than 3 months. PBMC RNA was the source of the TCR library. These data are also associated with another study on T cells in Graves' hyperthyroidism and ophthalmopathy.

The source was peripheral blood mononuclear cells (PBMCs), collected at new diagnosis, from a patient treated with antithyroid drugs. These receptors originate from a woman younger than 45 with Graves disease.

The sample holds a few counts of this clonotype. The chain is built from TRBV7-9 and TRBJ2-7; D is undetermined. The length of the CDR3 is 14 residues. In germline, CDR1 is SEHNR, CDR2 FQNEAQ (reference sequence). Trimming took 5 bases from V and 0 from J, leaving 11 bases between them. The CDR3 region has the DNA TGTGCCAGCAGCCCGCAAGGAGACTCCTACGAGCAGTACTTC. Its protein is CASSPQGDSYEQYF.

This clonotype has more than one count but fewer than ten. The rearrangement joins TRBV19 to TRBJ2-7, with 8 bases aligning to TRBD2. The germline V gene encodes CDR1 LNHDA and CDR2 SQIVND (reference sequence). CDR3 length equals 15 residues. J lost 0 bases, V lost 10 bases, and 11 bases had no gene match. The CDR3 is CATGGGGPGSYEQYF. CDR3 sequence (DNA): TGTGCCACCGGGGGGGGGGGCCCTGGCTCCTACGAGCAGTACTTC.

This clonotype has a handful of counts. The rearrangement uses TRBV5-1 and TRBJ2-3; tentatively, D is TRBD2 (5 bases). The CDR3 extends over 14 amino acids. V lost 5 bases and J lost 3, with 13 bases in between. Germline lookup yields CDR1 SGHRS and CDR2 YFSETQ. As DNA, the CDR3 is TGCGCCAGCAGGCTTGGGCCGGGGACAGATACGCAGTATTTT. Its translation is CASRLGPGTDTQYF.

V usage is TRBV19 and J usage is TRBJ2-7; D not certain. This CDR3 comprises 15 residues. Germline V lookup: CDR1 LNHDA, CDR2 SQIVND (reference sequence). Trimming took 4 bases from V and 3 from J, leaving 16 bases between them. CDR3 loop: CASSRGGGANYEQYF. CDR3 nucleotides: TGTGCCAGTAGTAGAGGCGGCGGAGCTAACTACGAGCAGTACTTC.

This chain uses TRBV30 with TRBJ2-1, with TRBD2 matching over 8 bases. The V gene's germline CDR1 is GTSNPN and CDR2 SVGIG (reference sequence). The CDR3 sequence is 15 residues long. The CDR3 bases are TGTGCTCTTTCTCCGGGACTAGGTCCGAACAATGAGCAGTTCTTC. Translating it yields CALSPGLGPNNEQFF.

This clonotype was counted many times. This chain joins TRBV29-1 and TRBJ1-1; maybe TRBD1 (5 bases). Per germline, CDR1 SQVTM and CDR2 ANQGSEA. V gave up 6 bases and J gave up 3 bases, with 14 bases separating them. The length of the CDR3 is 13 residues. The CDR3 DNA follows: TGCAGCGTCAACCCAGGGACTTACACTGAAGCTTTCTTT. Translating it yields CSVNPGTYTEAFF.

Ten or more counts support this clonotype. This chain joins TRBV28 and TRBJ1-2, with 7 bases fitting TRBD1. This CDR3 is built from 14 residues. V lost 0 bases, J lost 4 bases, and 2 bases stayed unmatched. CDR1 and CDR2 (germline): MDHEN, SYDVKM. CDR3 coding DNA: TGTGCCAGCAGTTTATGGGACAGGTCCTATGGCTACACCTTC. This encodes CASSLWDRSYGYTF.

This clonotype was seen a handful of times. The chain uses TRBV11-3 and TRBJ2-7, with a possible D match to TRBD1 (5 bases). Germline V gene data show CDR1 as SGHNT and CDR2 as YENEEA. With 7 bases removed from V and 1 base from J, the gap between germline ends came to 11 bases. CDR3 size: 13 residues. CDR3 nucleotide sequence: TGTGCCAGCAAGGGGCACCCATCCTACGAGCAGTACTTC. It translates to CASKGHPSYEQYF.

The chain combines TRBV7-3 with TRBJ2-1, with TRBD2 matching over 12 bases. The CDR3 loop spans 15 amino acids. J lost 7 bases, V lost 3 bases, and 4 bases had no gene match. The germline CDR1 and CDR2 sequences are SGHTA and FQGTGA. In nucleotides, the CDR3 is TGTGCCAGCAGCTTCCTAGCGGGAGGGGAAAATGAGCAGTTCTTC. Amino acid sequence: CASSFLAGGENEQFF. The variable domain in full, completed from reference TRBV7-3 and TRBJ2-1, reads GAGVSQTPSNKVTEKGKYVELRCDPISGHTALYWYRQSLGQGPEFLIYFQGTGAADDSGLPNDRFFAVRPEGSVSTLKIQRTERGDSAVYLCASSFLAGGENEQFFGPGTRLTVL.

The V call is TRBV25-1, the J call TRBJ1-4; D unclear. Germline values: CDR1 MGHDK, CDR2 SYGVNS. V lost 2 bases, J lost 3 bases, and 16 bases lay in between. This CDR3 spans 17 amino acids. The CDR3 DNA is TGTGCCAGCAGTGAACACCCGCGTTGGGATTCTAATGAAAAACTGTTTTTT. This gives the protein CASSEHPRWDSNEKLFF.

This clonotype was seen just once. With a much larger clone just one base away, this may be a read error. The V call is TRBV27, the J call TRBJ2-2; 10 nucleotides match TRBD2. CDR1 is MNHEY and CDR2 is SMNVEV in the germline V gene (reference sequence). The CDR3 has 16 amino acids. CDR3 nucleotide sequence: TGTGCCAGCAGACCTCTAGCGGGAGAGGGCACCGGGGAGCTGTCTTTT. Its translation is CASRPLAGEGTGELSF.

This clonotype was recorded many times. The chain uses TRBV11-2 and TRBJ2-1; TRBD2 agrees at 8 bases. The ends lost 5 bases at V and 4 bases at J; junction bases unmatched: 4. Germline assignment: CDR1 SGHAT and CDR2 FQNNGV. The CDR3 extends over 14 amino acids. This CDR3 is CASSHQREYNEQFF. The CDR3 DNA reads as TGTGCCAGCAGCCATCAGCGGGAGTACAATGAGCAGTTCTTC.

The chain links TRBV10-2 to TRBJ2-1; the D gene is possibly TRBD2 (5 bases). The germline V and J ends were trimmed by 2 bases and 7 bases, with 12 bases remaining between them. Germline CDR1 is WSHSY and CDR2 is SAAADI. The CDR3 is 14 amino acids. DNA of the CDR3: TGCGCCAGCAGTGAGGCCACTAGTTTTAATGAGCAGTTCTTC. Amino acids: CASSEATSFNEQFF.

In this sample, this clonotype turned up many times. The rearrangement uses TRBV11-2 and TRBJ1-5; D possibly corresponds to TRBD1 (6 bases). The CDR3 covers 15 residues. Germline assignment: CDR1 SGHAT and CDR2 FQNNGV. V shed 1 base and J shed 3 bases, with 10 bases lying between them. The CDR3, as DNA: TGTGCCAGCAGCTTAGGGACAGTTGACAATCAGCCCCAGCATTTT. Its translation: CASSLGTVDNQPQHF.

This clonotype was found many times. The chain carries TRBV7-8 and TRBJ2-1, with D tentatively TRBD2 (5 bases). Trimming took 5 bases from V and 9 from J, leaving 11 bases between them. Per the germline V gene, CDR1 is SGHVS and CDR2 is FQNEAQ. This CDR3 has 12 amino acids. The CDR3 protein is CASSAGIFEQFF. Written as DNA, the CDR3 is TGTGCCAGCAGCGCCGGGATATTTGAGCAGTTCTTC.

At least ten counts were recorded for this clonotype. The chain combines TRBV18 with TRBJ2-1; TRBD2 matches at 10 bases. J gave up 7 bases and V 2 bases, and 8 bases lay outside the gene matches. Per germline, CDR1 KGHSH and CDR2 LQKENI. The CDR3 runs to 16 residues. CDR3 residues: CASSPGGLAIRNEQFF. CDR3 in DNA: TGTGCCAGCTCACCAGGGGGACTAGCGATTAGGAATGAGCAGTTCTTC.